Below are 19 T cell receptor beta chains sequenced from a single sample in a study of CD4 T cells in relation to SARS-CoV-2 and coronaviruses. Their antigens are not known. Assay used: immunoSEQ multiplex PCR; TCRdb lists only in-frame clones, some missing. The sample has tens of thousands of clones; over 70% are singletons. Sequences were obtained from naive CD4+ T cells from PBMCs, cultured in vitro. Subset described: naive CD4+ T cells isolated by negative enrichment. The receptors were gathered from an adult with COVID-19.

J is TRBJ2-5 and V is TRBV2; maybe TRBD2 (5 bases). The CDR3 runs 15 residues. Deletions cut 7 bases from V and 0 bases from J, with 15 bases between. Germline V gene lookup returns CDR1 SNHLY and CDR2 FYNNEI. For the CDR3, the DNA is TGTGCCAGCACGTTAGAAGCGGTAAACCAAGAGACCCAGTACTTC. As protein: CASTLEAVNQETQYF. The entire variable domain, with the rest obtained from reference TRBV2 and TRBJ2-5, is as follows: EPEVTQTPSHQVTQMGQEVILRCVPISNHLYFYWYRQILGQKVEFLVSFYNNEISEKSEIFDDQFSVERPDGSNFTLKIRSTKLEDSAMYFCASTLEAVNQETQYFGPGTRLLVL.

Worth noting for this clone: The junction departs from germline at one end; a sequencing error may be responsible. The chain is built from TRBV23-1 and TRBJ2-1; D unresolved. TRBV23-1 has ORF status, its function being uncertain. The CDR3 is 10 residues long. This CDR3 is CASSQFGPLF. For the CDR3, the DNA is TGCGCCAGCAGTCAATTTGGTCCGCTCTTC.

This clone was recorded a few times. J is TRBJ2-1 and V is TRBV2, with TRBD2 matching over 13 bases. V shed 5 bases, J shed 8 bases, and the junction held 9 bases outside the gene matches. This CDR3 region has 16 residues. The germline V gene encodes CDR1 SNHLY and CDR2 FYNNEI. DNA for the CDR3: TGTGCCAGCAGTCCCCTACTAGCGGGAGGGCAGTATGAGCAGTTCTTC. Encoded protein: CASSPLLAGGQYEQFF.

The sample holds one count of this clone. V usage is TRBV3-1 (or the pseudogene TRBV3-2) and J usage is TRBJ2-6; D ambiguous. Trimming stripped 4 bases from V and 0 bases from J, with 7 bases between. The CDR3 contains 15 residues. CDR1 is LGHDT and CDR2 is YNNKEL in the germline V gene (reference sequence). The CDR3 DNA sequence: TGTGCCAGCAGCCTCCGCAGCTCTGGGGCCAACGTCCTGACTTTC. It specifies CASSLRSSGANVLTF.

This clone appeared a single time. This sequence joins TRBV19 and TRBJ2-5, with D uncertain. Trimming pared 0 bases from V and 5 bases from J, leaving 13 bases between. This CDR3 has 15 residues. Germline V gene sequence: CDR1 LNHDA, CDR2 SQIVND (reference sequence). In DNA form, the CDR3 reads TGTGCCAGTAGTATAGATCTATCTGGGCGCGAGACCCAGTACTTC. It translates to CASSIDLSGRETQYF.

The genes are TRBV9 and TRBJ1-1; D is uncertain. Germline lookup yields CDR1 SGDLS and CDR2 YYNGEE. The CDR3 totals 12 residues. Between the trimmed V and J ends, which lost 3 bases and 5 bases, there was a span of 8 bases. CDR3 coding DNA: TGTGCCAGCAGCGCCGTAGGGACTGAAGCTTTCTTT. Protein: CASSAVGTEAFF.

This chain uses TRBV28 with TRBJ1-5; D gene unclear. This CDR3 region has 14 residues. V lost 2 bases and J 2 bases, leaving 7 bases between the germline ends. Germline V lookup: CDR1 MDHEN, CDR2 SYDVKM. The CDR3 nucleotides are TGTGCCAGCAGTTTAGAGACCGGCAATCAGCCCCAGCATTTT. The encoded protein is CASSLETGNQPQHF.

The chain is built from TRBV28 and TRBJ2-3; 9 positions match TRBD2. The V gene's germline CDR1 is MDHEN and CDR2 SYDVKM. CDR3 length equals 17 residues. V shed 5 bases and J 6 bases; nucleotides not matched to a gene: 15. CDR3 residues: CASSPPPGTSYKDTQYF. CDR3 in DNA: TGTGCCAGCAGTCCGCCCCCCGGGACTAGCTACAAGGATACGCAGTATTTT.

V gene TRBV3-1 (or the pseudogene TRBV3-2) combines with J gene TRBJ2-5, with TRBD2 matching over 14 bases. The V and J ends lost 2 bases and 5 bases, in that order; junction bases with no gene match: 4. Per germline, CDR1 LGHDT and CDR2 YNNKEL (reference sequence). The CDR3 is 16 amino acids. The CDR3 sequence: CASSQYGTSGSETQYF. CDR3 nucleotides: TGTGCCAGCAGCCAATACGGGACTAGCGGGAGTGAGACCCAGTACTTC.

This chain uses TRBV2 with TRBJ2-1; weak D call: TRBD2 (6 bases). V shed 2 bases and J shed 9 bases, with 20 bases lying between them. Germline-derived CDR1 and CDR2 are SNHLY and FYNNEI. This CDR3 spans 16 amino acids. The CDR3 region has the DNA TGTGCCAGCAGTGAAAGCACCGGGACTCCAGACCCTGAGCAGTTCTTC. This encodes CASSESTGTPDPEQFF.

This rearrangement joins TRBV5-1 to TRBJ2-7; D not certain. Germline CDR1 is SGHRS and CDR2 is YFSETQ. Trimming stripped 0 bases from V and 6 bases from J, with 4 bases between. This CDR3 spans 11 amino acids. CDR3 sequence: CASSLEGEQYF. The CDR3 bases are TGCGCCAGCAGCTTGGAGGGCGAGCAGTACTTC.

The rearrangement links TRBV5-1 to TRBJ2-5; D is possibly TRBD2 (7 bases). The CDR3 runs to 14 residues. Germline V CDR1 and CDR2: SGHRS, YFSETQ. V was cut by 4 bases and J by 5 bases, with 15 bases left in between. The CDR3: CASSPLGGAETQYF. The DNA of the CDR3 is TGCGCCAGCAGCCCCCTAGGGGGGGCTGAGACCCAGTACTTC. Full variable domain (rest looked up from reference TRBV5-1 and TRBJ2-5): KAGVTQTPRYLIKTRGQQVTLSCSPISGHRSVSWYQQTPGQGLQFLFEYFSETQRNKGNFPGRFSGRQFSNSRSEMNVSTLELGDSALYLCASSPLGGAETQYFGPGTRLLVL.

The chain joins TRBV4-2 to TRBJ2-1, with 7 positions matching TRBD2. This CDR3 is 17 amino acids long. V shed 1 base, J shed 8 bases, and the junction held 14 bases outside the gene matches. The germline gives CDR1 LGHNA, CDR2 YNFKEQ. The CDR3 reads CASSQVGRGEVSYEQFF. The CDR3 DNA reads as TGTGCCAGCAGCCAAGTAGGCCGGGGGGAGGTTAGCTATGAGCAGTTCTTC.

The count of this clone is one. The V call is TRBV10-3, the J call TRBJ1-6, with D possibly TRBD1 on 5 matching bases. CDR3 size: 14 residues. V was trimmed by 4 bases and J by 14 bases, leaving 18 bases between them. Germline CDR1 reads ENHRY; CDR2 reads SYGVKD. CDR3 DNA sequence: TGTGCCATCAGTGTGGGGCAACCGGACTGGTCCCTCCACTTT. Translated, it gives CAISVGQPDWSLHF.

V usage is TRBV20-1 and J usage is TRBJ2-3; TRBD2 matches at 8 bases. The germline V gene encodes CDR1 DFQATT and CDR2 SNEGSKA (reference sequence). The CDR3 is 11 amino acids. The CDR3 protein is CSLSGTNTQYF. For the CDR3, the DNA is TGCAGCCTTAGCGGGACTAATACGCAGTATTTT.

V is TRBV13 and J is TRBJ2-2; TRBD2 aligns across 14 bases. The ends lost 2 bases at V and 8 bases at J; junction bases unmatched: 7. The germline gives CDR1 PRHDT, CDR2 FYEKMQ (reference sequence). This CDR3 is built from 17 residues. DNA of the CDR3: TGTGCCAGCAGCTTACCGGGACTAGCGGGAGAGATTGGGGAGCTGTTTTTT. It encodes CASSLPGLAGEIGELFF.

The gene calls are TRBV29-1 and TRBJ2-1; TRBD2 aligns across 8 bases. V was clipped by 6 bases and J by 11 bases; unmatched bases: 9. Germline loops: CDR1 SQVTM, CDR2 ANQGSEA. The CDR3 covers 12 residues. CDR3 DNA: TGCAGCGTGGACCGGGGGGGGGACCAGCAGTTCTTC. This gives the protein CSVDRGGDQQFF.

The gene calls are TRBV5-8 and TRBJ2-4; D remains unclear. Looked up from germline, CDR1 is SGHTS and CDR2 is YDEGEE. CDR3 length: 8 amino acids. V was clipped by 4 bases and J by 16 bases, with 6 bases between them. CDR3 residues: CASSVPYF. As DNA, the CDR3 is TGTGCCAGCAGCGTTCCCTACTTC.

The rearrangement uses TRBV7-8 and TRBJ2-5; 7 nucleotides agree with TRBD1. V gave up 0 bases and J gave up 2 bases; unmatched junction bases: 6. From germline, CDR1 is SGHVS and CDR2 FQNEAQ. The CDR3 totals 16 residues. The CDR3 sequence: CASSLAWTGPQETQYF. The CDR3 DNA reads TGTGCCAGCAGCTTAGCGTGGACAGGTCCACAAGAGACCCAGTACTTC.